The next 29 T cell receptor beta chains were all read from a single sample in a study of cytomegalovirus exposure and HLA in healthy donors. The PCR ran on 60 Vbeta and 13 Jbeta primers. Assay: immunoSEQ multiplex PCR; the TCRdb copy retains only in-frame clones and omits some. The profile covers some 140,000 clones, with 55% to 75% appearing a single time and roughly 4% taken by the ten largest. The source material was PBMCs. Receptor source: a middle-aged man in good health and CMV-seropositive.

This rearrangement joins TRBV14 to TRBJ2-2, with 9 bases that match TRBD1. Germline-derived CDR1 and CDR2 are SGHDN and FVKESK. With 1 base clipped from V and 3 bases from J, the junction kept 3 bases outside the gene matches. This CDR3 has 16 amino acids. The CDR3 reads CASSQAGTGYTGELFF. The CDR3 nucleotides read TGTGCCAGCAGCCAAGCCGGGACAGGGTACACCGGGGAGCTGTTTTTT.

The chain recombines TRBV15 with TRBJ2-2, with 8 bases fitting TRBD1. V dropped 2 bases and J dropped 1; count of bases not matched to a gene: 6. In germline, CDR1 is LNHNV, CDR2 YYDKDF (reference sequence). CDR3 length equals 17 residues. In nucleotides, the CDR3 is TGTGCCACCAGCAGAATATTCGGACAGGGGAACACCGGGGAGCTGTTTTTT. This translates into CATSRIFGQGNTGELFF.

The CDR3 region has the DNA TGCAGCGTTGCCGGGACAGTACGGAAAGAGACCCAGTACTTC. As protein: CSVAGTVRKETQYF. The chain links TRBV29-1 to TRBJ2-5; 7 nucleotides match TRBD1. V shed 4 bases and J 3 bases; nucleotides not matched to a gene: 8. Looked up from germline, CDR1 is SQVTM and CDR2 is ANQGSEA. The CDR3 covers 14 residues.

The rearrangement uses TRBV5-1 and TRBJ1-1, with D possibly TRBD1 on 5 matching bases. The V gene's germline CDR1 is SGHRS and CDR2 YFSETQ. The CDR3 is made up of 15 amino acids. With 0 bases removed from V and 0 bases from J, the gap between germline ends came to 9 bases. CDR3 residues: CASSLAKGMNTEAFF. In DNA form, the CDR3 reads TGCGCCAGCAGCTTGGCGAAGGGGATGAACACTGAAGCTTTCTTT.

The chain links TRBV5-1 to TRBJ2-1; 8 bases map to TRBD2. This CDR3 is 14 amino acids long. CDR1 and CDR2 (germline): SGHRS, YFSETQ. Germline trimming cut 5 bases from V and 9 bases from J; bases unmatched to any gene: 10. The CDR3 DNA reads as TGCGCCAGCAGGTCCGGGACTAGAGGGAGTGAGCAGTTCTTC. Protein sequence: CASRSGTRGSEQFF.

The chain has TRBV19 and TRBJ1-5; D ambiguous. Trimming removed 1 base from V and 0 bases from J, with 7 bases in between. Germline CDR1 and CDR2: LNHDA and SQIVND (reference sequence). The CDR3 is 15 amino acids. CDR3 sequence (DNA): TGTGCCAGTAGTATAGGAGGCCGTAGCAATCAGCCCCAGCATTTT. As protein: CASSIGGRSNQPQHF.

A few counts support this clone. The chain joins TRBV27 to TRBJ2-1, with 9 nucleotides matching TRBD1. The CDR3 is 15 amino acids. Germline CDR1 and CDR2: MNHEY and SMNVEV (reference sequence). The V segment lost 4 bases and the J segment 9 bases; nucleotides outside the gene matches: 10. As DNA, the CDR3 is TGTGCCAGCAGTTGGCGGACAGGGGAGCGCATTGAGCAGTTCTTC. This encodes CASSWRTGERIEQFF.

This clone appeared a few times. V usage is TRBV5-6 and J usage is TRBJ1-2; 12 bases line up with TRBD1. Germline assignment: CDR1 SGHDT and CDR2 YYEEEE. The CDR3 is made up of 14 amino acids. V lost 4 bases, J lost 3 bases, and 1 base stayed unmatched. Here the CDR3 reads CASSGTGGDYGYTF. CDR3 in DNA: TGTGCCAGCAGCGGGACAGGGGGCGACTATGGCTACACCTTC.

This rearrangement joins TRBV11-1 to TRBJ2-7; 7 bases agree with TRBD2. After removal of 8 bases from V and 3 bases from J, the junction contained 7 bases not matched to a gene. Germline loops: CDR1 SGHAT, CDR2 FQDESV (reference sequence). This CDR3 comprises 13 residues. This CDR3 is CASQWGGNYEQYF. CDR3 DNA sequence: TGTGCCAGCCAGTGGGGAGGGAACTACGAGCAGTACTTC.

V gene TRBV2 combines with J gene TRBJ2-1; D is perhaps TRBD1 (6 bases). Between the trimmed V and J ends, which lost 6 bases and 0 bases, there was a span of 12 bases. The germline V gene has CDR1 SNHLY and CDR2 FYNNEI. CDR3 length equals 15 residues. CDR3 DNA sequence: TGTGCCAGCAGAAATGGGGGCTTCTCCTACAATGAGCAGTTCTTC. This gives the protein CASRNGGFSYNEQFF.

This chain joins TRBV10-3 and TRBJ1-5; 7 positions agree with TRBD1. The V segment lost 7 bases and the J segment 2 bases; nucleotides outside the gene matches: 8. Germline values: CDR1 ENHRY, CDR2 SYGVKD. CDR3 length: 15 amino acids. This CDR3 is CAIKAGGAGNQPQHF. CDR3 in DNA: TGTGCCATCAAGGCAGGGGGTGCGGGCAATCAGCCCCAGCATTTT.

The rearrangement links TRBV5-1 to TRBJ1-4, with 10 bases aligning to TRBD1. The length of the CDR3 is 16 residues. Germline V lookup: CDR1 SGHRS, CDR2 YFSETQ. Losses at the gene ends were 0 bases for V and 5 bases for J; bases not matched to a gene: 4. In DNA, the CDR3 is TGCGCCAGCAGCTTGGTCCCGGGACAGGGGAATGAAAAACTGTTTTTT. Its protein product is CASSLVPGQGNEKLFF.

V gene TRBV6-5 combines with J gene TRBJ1-2; 9 bases line up with TRBD1. Trimming cost V 6 bases and J 2 bases; bases outside gene matches: 7. This CDR3 is 15 amino acids long. Germline-derived CDR1 and CDR2 are MNHEY and SVGAGI. CDR3 protein: CASSRTGAWNYGYTF. In nucleotides, the CDR3 is TGTGCCAGCAGCCGGACAGGGGCTTGGAACTATGGCTACACCTTC.

The rearrangement uses TRBV11-2 and TRBJ2-1; 7 bases line up with TRBD2. The germline gives CDR1 SGHAT, CDR2 FQNNGV. V lost 5 bases, J lost 4 bases, and 8 bases stayed unmatched. The CDR3 consists of 15 residues. The CDR3 loop reads CASSRGLGPYNEQFF. The CDR3, as DNA: TGTGCCAGCAGCAGAGGACTAGGACCTTACAATGAGCAGTTCTTC.

The V gene is TRBV29-1, the J gene TRBJ1-4, with D unclear. The CDR3 has 13 residues. V lost 7 bases and J 0 bases, leaving 9 bases between the germline ends. Germline V gives CDR1 SQVTM, CDR2 ANQGSEA. In nucleotides, the CDR3 is TGCAGCGCTTATACTACAACTAATGAAAAACTGTTTTTT. Its translation: CSAYTTTNEKLFF. Using reference TRBV29-1 and TRBJ1-4 for the parts outside the CDR3, the full variable domain is SAVISQKPSRDICQRGTSLTIQCQVDSQVTMMFWYRQQPGQSLTLIATANQGSEATYESGFVIDKFPISRPNLTFSTLTVSNMSPEDSSIYLCSAYTTTNEKLFFGSGTQLSVL.

V gene TRBV25-1 combines with J gene TRBJ2-7; 7 bases are a match to TRBD2. Per the germline V gene, CDR1 is MGHDK and CDR2 is SYGVNS. J was trimmed by 0 bases and V by 5 bases; bases with no gene match: 7. The CDR3 consists of 15 residues. CDR3 in DNA: TGTGCCAGCAGTAATCTGGGGGGGGTCTCCTACGAGCAGTACTTC. Translated, it gives CASSNLGGVSYEQYF.

This sequence joins TRBV27 and TRBJ2-5; 11 bases agree with TRBD2. The CDR3 sequence is 17 residues long. CDR1 and CDR2 from the germline V gene are MNHEY and SMNVEV (reference sequence). Germline trimming cut 2 bases from V and 5 bases from J; bases unmatched to any gene: 10. CDR3 sequence reads: CASSLGGLAGGRETQYF. The CDR3 coding sequence is TGTGCCAGCAGTTTAGGGGGGCTAGCGGGAGGTAGGGAGACCCAGTACTTC.

This chain connects TRBV6-6 to TRBJ2-1, with D maybe TRBD2 (7 bases). V was pared by 5 bases and J by 1 base, with 12 bases between. The CDR3 covers 15 residues. CDR1 MNHNY and CDR2 SVGAGI come from the germline V gene (reference sequence). CDR3 coding DNA: TGTGCCAGCAGTAGGGGGGGGGTTTCCTACAATGAGCAGTTCTTC. It specifies CASSRGGVSYNEQFF.

This clone has a single count. The V gene is TRBV27, the J gene TRBJ1-1; the match to TRBD1 covers 9 bases. Germline-derived CDR1 and CDR2 are MNHEY and SMNVEV (reference sequence). J gave up 0 bases and V 2 bases, and 1 base lay outside the gene matches. The length of the CDR3 is 15 residues. This CDR3 reads CASSLGQGLNTEAFF. The CDR3 DNA reads as TGTGCCAGCAGTTTAGGACAGGGGTTGAACACTGAAGCTTTCTTT.

The chain combines TRBV19 with TRBJ2-5; TRBD2 matches at 9 bases. The CDR3 is 20 amino acids. Trimming cost V 3 bases and J 6 bases; bases outside gene matches: 23. The germline V gene has CDR1 LNHDA and CDR2 SQIVND (reference sequence). CDR3 sequence (DNA): TGTGCCAGTAGTATGTCGCCCGGGTTGTCTAGCGGGATTTTTGAGAAGACCCAGTACTTC. This gives the protein CASSMSPGLSSGIFEKTQYF.

V gene TRBV5-1 combines with J gene TRBJ2-2, with unresolved D. V was trimmed by 1 base and J by 1 base, leaving 2 bases between them. Germline V CDR1 and CDR2: SGHRS, YFSETQ. This CDR3 is 13 amino acids long. The CDR3 DNA follows: TGCGCCAGCAGCTTGCAGAACACCGGGGAGCTGTTTTTT. Encoded protein: CASSLQNTGELFF.

The chain carries TRBV2 and TRBJ2-6; weak D call: TRBD2 (7 bases). Germline V gene data show CDR1 as SNHLY and CDR2 as FYNNEI. V lost 2 bases and J lost 2, with 13 bases in between. The CDR3 sequence is 17 residues long. The CDR3 region is CASSEHRGGTGANVLTF. CDR3 DNA sequence: TGTGCCAGCAGTGAACATAGGGGGGGAACTGGGGCCAACGTCCTGACTTTC.

This chain connects TRBV7-6 to TRBJ2-5; 10 nucleotides align to TRBD1. The CDR3 sequence is 16 residues long. V dropped 4 bases and J dropped 2; count of bases not matched to a gene: 7. CDR1 and CDR2 from the germline V gene are SGHVS and FNYEAQ. The CDR3 here is CASSSDGTGAQETQYF. CDR3 sequence (DNA): TGTGCCAGCAGCTCTGATGGGACAGGGGCGCAAGAGACCCAGTACTTC.

The chain joins TRBV19 to TRBJ1-3, with TRBD1 matching 8 bases. The germline V gene encodes CDR1 LNHDA and CDR2 SQIVND (reference sequence). This CDR3 region has 20 residues. Germline trimming cut 5 bases from V and 0 bases from J; bases unmatched to any gene: 18. The CDR3 here is CASSPPSFMGQESSGNTIYF. As DNA, the CDR3 is TGTGCCAGTAGTCCCCCCAGCTTCATGGGACAGGAGAGCTCTGGAAACACCATATATTTT.

This clone was counted between two and nine times. This chain connects TRBV7-3 to TRBJ2-3, with TRBD2 matching 13 bases. The V and J ends lost 4 bases and 2 bases, in that order; junction bases with no gene match: 3. Germline CDR1 SGHTA, CDR2 FQGTGA. This CDR3 spans 16 amino acids. The CDR3 loop is CASSSGLAGATDTQYF. CDR3 DNA: TGTGCCAGCAGCTCAGGACTAGCGGGAGCCACAGATACGCAGTATTTT.

There are a few counts of this clone. The CDR3 DNA sequence: TGTGCCATCAGTAACACGAACACTGAAGCTTTCTTT. It specifies CAISNTNTEAFF. V and J are TRBV10-3 and TRBJ1-1; D is unresolved. The CDR3 contains 12 residues. Germline loops: CDR1 ENHRY, CDR2 SYGVKD. V was cut by 5 bases and J by 1 base, with 5 bases left in between.

This chain connects TRBV15 to TRBJ1-2; D is perhaps TRBD1 (5 bases). V lost 4 bases, J lost 1 base, and 13 bases lay in between. CDR1 and CDR2 from the germline V gene are LNHNV and YYDKDF (reference sequence). CDR3 length: 15 amino acids. Here the CDR3 DNA reads TGTGCCACCAGCACCAGTTCAGGGATTAACTATGGCTACACCTTC. It specifies CATSTSSGINYGYTF.

In this sample, this clone turned up a few times. V is TRBV19 and J is TRBJ1-2; 7 nucleotides agree with TRBD1. From germline, CDR1 is LNHDA and CDR2 SQIVND (reference sequence). V shed 1 base, J shed 6 bases, and the junction held 8 bases outside the gene matches. CDR3 size: 15 residues. CDR3 protein: CASSIVTGAINGYTF. The CDR3 DNA reads TGTGCCAGTAGTATAGTCACAGGGGCTATAAATGGCTACACCTTC.

This clone was detected only once. This chain joins TRBV5-6 and TRBJ1-1; D might be TRBD1 (5 bases). Germline V gives CDR1 SGHDT, CDR2 YYEEEE. The CDR3 length is 15 residues. Trimming removed 3 bases at V and 1 base at J, with 13 bases between. Written as DNA, the CDR3 is TGTGCCAGCAGCTATGGGGGGGGTAAGAACACTGAAGCTTTCTTT. This codes for CASSYGGGKNTEAFF.